This TCR beta chain was retrieved from a study of response to subunit inactivated influenza vaccine. TCRdb ran MiXCR on the RT-PCR reads and lists one entry per CDR3 protein. This sample has hundreds of thousands of distinct CDR3 sequences, with approximately 11% found just once. Worth noting for this clonotype: Its cognate antigen is unknown.

The CDR3 contains 16 residues. J gave up 8 bases and V 5 bases, and 10 bases lay outside the gene matches. Germline V lookup: CDR1 ENHRY, CDR2 SYGVKD. Findings of the study overall: Seasonal influenza vaccination, on each occasion, was suggested by the authors to recruit few new T cells.

This sequence was found in a man between 50 and 59 years old who received an inactivated influenza vaccine. The sample here was PBMCs from blood, taken 35 to 45 days after vaccination. This rearrangement joins TRBV10-3 to TRBJ2-2, with 11 bases that match TRBD1. The CDR3, as DNA: TGTGCCATCAGTTCACCCGGGACAGGGGGTAAAGGGGAGCTGTTTTTT. It yields the protein CAISSPGTGGKGELFF.